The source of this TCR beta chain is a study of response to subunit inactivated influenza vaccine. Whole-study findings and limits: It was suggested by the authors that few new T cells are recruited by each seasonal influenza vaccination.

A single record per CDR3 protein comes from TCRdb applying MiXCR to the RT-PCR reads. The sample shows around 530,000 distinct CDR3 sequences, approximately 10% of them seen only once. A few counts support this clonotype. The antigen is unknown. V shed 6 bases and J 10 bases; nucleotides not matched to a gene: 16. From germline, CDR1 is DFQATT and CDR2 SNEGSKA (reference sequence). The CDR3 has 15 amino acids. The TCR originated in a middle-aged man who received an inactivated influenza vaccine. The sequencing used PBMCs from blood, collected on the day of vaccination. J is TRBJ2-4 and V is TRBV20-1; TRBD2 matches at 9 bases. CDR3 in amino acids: CSAVPPGLAPGIQYF. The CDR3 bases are TGCAGTGCCGTGCCACCGGGACTAGCTCCTGGAATTCAGTACTTC.